This record covers a single T cell receptor beta chain. Profiling relied on immunoSEQ multiplex PCR, and the TCRdb table lists in-frame clones only, not all of them. The data contain about 150,000 clones, about 90% of them singletons. These data belong to a study of T cell responses to AZD1222 COVID-19 vaccine. The germline V gene has CDR1 MGHRA and CDR2 YSYEKL. This CDR3 contains 17 residues. Trimming pared 3 bases from V and 0 bases from J, leaving 15 bases between. The chain is built from TRBV4-1 and TRBJ2-1; no clear D gene. The sample here was peripheral blood, taken 28 days after the second AZD1222 dose. The TCR comes from an adult who received the AZD1222 COVID-19 vaccine. The CDR3 loop reads CASSHPGAASSYNEQFF. The CDR3 bases are TGCGCCAGCAGCCATCCGGGCGCGGCGAGCTCCTACAATGAGCAGTTCTTC.